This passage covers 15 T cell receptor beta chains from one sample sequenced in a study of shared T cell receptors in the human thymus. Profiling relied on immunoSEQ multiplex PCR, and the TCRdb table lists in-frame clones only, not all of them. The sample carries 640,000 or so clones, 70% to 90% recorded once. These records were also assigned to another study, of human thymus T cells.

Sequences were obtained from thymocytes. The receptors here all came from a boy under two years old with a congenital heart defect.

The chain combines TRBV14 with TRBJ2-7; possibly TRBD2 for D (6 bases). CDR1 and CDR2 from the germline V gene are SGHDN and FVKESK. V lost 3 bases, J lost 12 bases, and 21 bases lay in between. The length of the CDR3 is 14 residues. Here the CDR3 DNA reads TGTGCCAGCAGCCATTCCCAACCTGCGGGGCGGTGGTACTTC. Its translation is CASSHSQPAGRWYF.

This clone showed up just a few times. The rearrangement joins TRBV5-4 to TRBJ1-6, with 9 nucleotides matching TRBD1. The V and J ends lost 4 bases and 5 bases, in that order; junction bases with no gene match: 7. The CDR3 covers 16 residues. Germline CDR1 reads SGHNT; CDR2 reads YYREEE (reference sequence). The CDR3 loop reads CASSTAGTGHNSPLHF. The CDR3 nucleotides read TGTGCCAGCAGCACGGCGGGGACAGGGCATAATTCACCCCTCCACTTT.

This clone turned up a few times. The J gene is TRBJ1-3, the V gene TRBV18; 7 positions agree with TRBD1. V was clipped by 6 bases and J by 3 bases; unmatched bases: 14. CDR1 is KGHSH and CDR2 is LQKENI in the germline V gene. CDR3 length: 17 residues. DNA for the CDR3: TGTGCCAGCTCCCTCACAGGGGAAGGGGCCATTGGAAACACCATATATTTT. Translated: CASSLTGEGAIGNTIYF.

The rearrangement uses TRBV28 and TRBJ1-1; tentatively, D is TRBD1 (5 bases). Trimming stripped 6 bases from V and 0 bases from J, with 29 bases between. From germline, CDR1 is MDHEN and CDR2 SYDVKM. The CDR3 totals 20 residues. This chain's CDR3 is CASRHHLSGGPSPMNTEAFF. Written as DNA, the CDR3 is TGTGCCAGCAGACATCATCTCAGCGGGGGTCCTTCCCCTATGAACACTGAAGCTTTCTTT.

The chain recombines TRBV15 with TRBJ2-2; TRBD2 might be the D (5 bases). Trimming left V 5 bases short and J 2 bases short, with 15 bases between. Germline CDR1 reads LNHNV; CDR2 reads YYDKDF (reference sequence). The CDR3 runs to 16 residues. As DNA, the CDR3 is TGTGCCACCAGCGGTTTCCGGGAAATAAACACCGGGGAGCTGTTTTTT. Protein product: CATSGFREINTGELFF.

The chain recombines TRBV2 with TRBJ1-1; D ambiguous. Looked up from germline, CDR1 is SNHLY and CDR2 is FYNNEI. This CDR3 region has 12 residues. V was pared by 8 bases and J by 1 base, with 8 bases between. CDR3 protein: CASWRKNTEAFF. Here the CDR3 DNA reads TGTGCCAGCTGGCGGAAGAACACTGAAGCTTTCTTT.

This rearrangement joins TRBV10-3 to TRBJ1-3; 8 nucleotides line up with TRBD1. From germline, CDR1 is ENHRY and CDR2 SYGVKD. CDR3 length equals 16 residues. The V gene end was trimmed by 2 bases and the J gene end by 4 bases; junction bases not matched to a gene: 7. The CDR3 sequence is CAISEETGGRGNTIYF. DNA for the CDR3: TGTGCCATCAGTGAGGAAACAGGGGGTCGGGGAAACACCATATATTTT.

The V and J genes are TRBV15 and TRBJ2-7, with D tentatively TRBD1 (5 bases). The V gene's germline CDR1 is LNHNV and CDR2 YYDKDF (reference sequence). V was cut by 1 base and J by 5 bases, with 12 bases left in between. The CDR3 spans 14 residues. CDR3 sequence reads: CATSRVARVHEQYF. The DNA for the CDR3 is TGTGCCACCAGCAGAGTTGCCAGGGTACACGAGCAGTACTTC.

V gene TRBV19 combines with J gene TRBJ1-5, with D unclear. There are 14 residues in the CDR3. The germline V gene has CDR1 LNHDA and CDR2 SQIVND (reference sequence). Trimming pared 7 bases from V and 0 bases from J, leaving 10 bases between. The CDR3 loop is CASNQVYSNQPQHF. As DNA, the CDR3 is TGTGCCAGTAATCAGGTTTATAGCAATCAGCCCCAGCATTTT.

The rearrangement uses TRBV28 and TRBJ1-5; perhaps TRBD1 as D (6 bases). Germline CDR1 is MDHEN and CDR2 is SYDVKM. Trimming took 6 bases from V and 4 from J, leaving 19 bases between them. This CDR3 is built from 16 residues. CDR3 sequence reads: CASRPIPTGLNQPQHF. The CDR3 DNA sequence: TGTGCCAGCAGACCAATCCCGACAGGTCTGAATCAGCCCCAGCATTTT.

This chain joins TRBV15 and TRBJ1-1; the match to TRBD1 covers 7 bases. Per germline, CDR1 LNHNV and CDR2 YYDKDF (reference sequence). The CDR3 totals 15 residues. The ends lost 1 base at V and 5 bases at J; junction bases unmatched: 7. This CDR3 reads CATSRAGGGYTEAFF. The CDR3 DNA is TGTGCCACCAGCAGAGCCGGAGGGGGCTATACTGAAGCTTTCTTT.

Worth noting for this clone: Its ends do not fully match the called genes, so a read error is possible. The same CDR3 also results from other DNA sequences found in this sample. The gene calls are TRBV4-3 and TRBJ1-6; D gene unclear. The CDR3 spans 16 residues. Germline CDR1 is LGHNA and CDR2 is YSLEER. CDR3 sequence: CASSHLGSSYNSPLHF. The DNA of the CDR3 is TGCGCCAGCAGCCATCTGGGGAGCTCCTATAATTCCCCCCTCCACTTT.

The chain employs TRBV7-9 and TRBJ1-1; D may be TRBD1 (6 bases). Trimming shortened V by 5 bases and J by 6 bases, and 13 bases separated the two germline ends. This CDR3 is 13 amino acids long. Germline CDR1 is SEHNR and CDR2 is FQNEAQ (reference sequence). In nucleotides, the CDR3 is TGTGCCAGCAGCAATACAGGGAAGGCTGAAGCTTTCTTT. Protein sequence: CASSNTGKAEAFF.

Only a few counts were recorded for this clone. Here the CDR3 DNA reads TGCAGCGCCCTGAACAGGGAGTCAGACGCGGACACTGAAGCTTTCTTT. It is translated as CSALNRESDADTEAFF. This chain connects TRBV29-1 to TRBJ1-1; D may be TRBD1 (6 bases). The CDR3 length is 16 residues. Germline CDR1 reads SQVTM; CDR2 reads ANQGSEA. V lost 7 bases, J lost 3 bases, and 24 bases lay in between.

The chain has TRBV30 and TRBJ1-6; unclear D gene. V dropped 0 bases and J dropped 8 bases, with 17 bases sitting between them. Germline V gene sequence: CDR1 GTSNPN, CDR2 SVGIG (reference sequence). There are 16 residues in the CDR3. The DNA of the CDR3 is TGTGCCTGGAGTGTACGTGGCCCCGTCCCTCATTCACCCCTCCACTTT. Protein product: CAWSVRGPVPHSPLHF.